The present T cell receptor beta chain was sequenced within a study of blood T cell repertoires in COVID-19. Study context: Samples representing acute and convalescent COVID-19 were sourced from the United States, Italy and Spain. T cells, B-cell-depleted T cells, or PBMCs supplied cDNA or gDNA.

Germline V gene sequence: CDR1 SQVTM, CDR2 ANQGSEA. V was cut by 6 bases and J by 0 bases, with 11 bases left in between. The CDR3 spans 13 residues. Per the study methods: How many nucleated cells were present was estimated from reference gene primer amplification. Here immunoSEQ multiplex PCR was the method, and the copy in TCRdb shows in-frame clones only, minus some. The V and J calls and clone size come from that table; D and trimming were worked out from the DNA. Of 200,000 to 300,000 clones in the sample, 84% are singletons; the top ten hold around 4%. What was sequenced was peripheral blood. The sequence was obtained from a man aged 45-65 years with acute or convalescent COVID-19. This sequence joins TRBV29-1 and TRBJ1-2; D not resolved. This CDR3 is CSVLPQANYGYTF. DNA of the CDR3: TGCAGCGTCCTTCCCCAGGCTAACTATGGCTACACCTTC.